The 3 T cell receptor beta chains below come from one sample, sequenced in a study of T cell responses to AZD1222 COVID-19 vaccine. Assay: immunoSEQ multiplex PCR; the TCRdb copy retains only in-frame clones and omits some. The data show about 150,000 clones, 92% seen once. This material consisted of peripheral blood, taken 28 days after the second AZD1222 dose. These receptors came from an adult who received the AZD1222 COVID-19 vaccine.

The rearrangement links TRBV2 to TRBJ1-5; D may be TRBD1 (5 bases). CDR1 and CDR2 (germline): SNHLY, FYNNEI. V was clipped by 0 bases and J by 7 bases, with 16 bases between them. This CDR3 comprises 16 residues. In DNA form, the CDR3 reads TGTGCCAGCAGTGAAGCGCTTCTCGGGGGGTCCCAGCCCCAGCATTTT. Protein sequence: CASSEALLGGSQPQHF.

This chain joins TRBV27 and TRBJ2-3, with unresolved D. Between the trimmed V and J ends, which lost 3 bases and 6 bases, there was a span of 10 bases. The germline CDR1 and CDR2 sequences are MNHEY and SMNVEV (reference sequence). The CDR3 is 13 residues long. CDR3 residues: CASSFLGGDTQYF. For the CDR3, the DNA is TGTGCCAGCAGTTTCCTCGGCGGTGATACGCAGTATTTT.

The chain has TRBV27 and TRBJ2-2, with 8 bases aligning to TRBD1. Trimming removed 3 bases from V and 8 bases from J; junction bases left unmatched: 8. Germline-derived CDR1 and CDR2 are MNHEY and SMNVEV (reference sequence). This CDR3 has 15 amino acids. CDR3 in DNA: TGTGCCAGCAGTTTCGGGACAGGAGGTCAAGGGGAGCTGTTTTTT. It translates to CASSFGTGGQGELFF.